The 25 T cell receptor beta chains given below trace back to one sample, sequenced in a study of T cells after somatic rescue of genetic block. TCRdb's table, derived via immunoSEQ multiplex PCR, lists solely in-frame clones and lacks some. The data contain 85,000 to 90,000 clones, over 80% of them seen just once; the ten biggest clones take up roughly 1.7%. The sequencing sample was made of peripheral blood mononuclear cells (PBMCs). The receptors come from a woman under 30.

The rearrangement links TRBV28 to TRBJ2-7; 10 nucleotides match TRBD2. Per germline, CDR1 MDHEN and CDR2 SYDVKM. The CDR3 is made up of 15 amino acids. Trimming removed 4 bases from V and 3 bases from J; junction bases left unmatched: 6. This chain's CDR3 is CASSWASGGIYEQYF. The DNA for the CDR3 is TGTGCCAGCAGTTGGGCTAGCGGGGGAATCTACGAGCAGTACTTC.

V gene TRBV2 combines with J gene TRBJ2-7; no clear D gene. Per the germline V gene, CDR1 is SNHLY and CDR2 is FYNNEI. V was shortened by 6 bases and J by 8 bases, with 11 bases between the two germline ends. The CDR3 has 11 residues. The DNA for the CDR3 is TGTGCCAGCAGCGACATGTCTCAGCAGTACTTC. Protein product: CASSDMSQQYF.

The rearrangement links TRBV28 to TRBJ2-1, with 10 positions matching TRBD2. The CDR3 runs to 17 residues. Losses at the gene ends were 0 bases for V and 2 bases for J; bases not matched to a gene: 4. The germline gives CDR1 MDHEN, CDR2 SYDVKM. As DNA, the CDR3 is TGTGCCAGCAGTTTATGGTCTAGCGGGAGTACCTACAATGAGCAGTTCTTC. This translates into CASSLWSSGSTYNEQFF.

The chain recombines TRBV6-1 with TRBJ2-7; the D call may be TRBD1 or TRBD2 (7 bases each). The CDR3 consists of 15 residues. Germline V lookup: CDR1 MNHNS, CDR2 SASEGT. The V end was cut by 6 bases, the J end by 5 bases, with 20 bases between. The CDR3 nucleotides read TGTGCCAGCAGAGACCCGCAGGGGGGGCGGAACGAGCAGTACTTC. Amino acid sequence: CASRDPQGGRNEQYF.

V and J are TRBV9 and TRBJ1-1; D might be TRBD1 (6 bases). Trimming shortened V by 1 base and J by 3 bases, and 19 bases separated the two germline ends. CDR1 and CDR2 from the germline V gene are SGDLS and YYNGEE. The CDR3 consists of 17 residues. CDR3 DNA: TGTGCCAGCAGCGTAACCCCTCTCGGGGGGGCGGACACTGAAGCTTTCTTT. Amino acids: CASSVTPLGGADTEAFF.

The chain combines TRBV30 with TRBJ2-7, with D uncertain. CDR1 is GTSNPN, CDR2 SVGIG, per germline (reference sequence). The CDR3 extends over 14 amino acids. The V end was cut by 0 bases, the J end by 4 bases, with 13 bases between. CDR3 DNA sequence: TGTGCCTGGAGTGTGAGGACCCTGGGGTACGAGCAGTACTTC. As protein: CAWSVRTLGYEQYF.

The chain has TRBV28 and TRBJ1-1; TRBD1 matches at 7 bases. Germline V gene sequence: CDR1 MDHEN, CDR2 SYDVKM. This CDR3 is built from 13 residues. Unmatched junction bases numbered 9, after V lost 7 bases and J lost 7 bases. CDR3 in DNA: TGTGCCAGCACCGAGGGGGCCGTACTTGAAGCTTTCTTT. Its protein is CASTEGAVLEAFF.

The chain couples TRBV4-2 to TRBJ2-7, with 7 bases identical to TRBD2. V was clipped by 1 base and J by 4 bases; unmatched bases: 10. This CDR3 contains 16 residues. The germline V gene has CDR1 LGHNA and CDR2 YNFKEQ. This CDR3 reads CASSQGTAGDTYEQYF. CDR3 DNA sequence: TGTGCCAGCAGCCAAGGGACGGCGGGAGATACTTACGAGCAGTACTTC.

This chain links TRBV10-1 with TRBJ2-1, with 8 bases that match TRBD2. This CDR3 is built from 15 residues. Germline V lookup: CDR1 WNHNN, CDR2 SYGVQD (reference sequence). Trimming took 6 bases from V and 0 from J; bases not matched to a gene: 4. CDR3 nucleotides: TGCGCCAGCAGCCTGAGCGGGAGCTCCTACAATGAGCAGTTCTTC. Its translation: CASSLSGSSYNEQFF.

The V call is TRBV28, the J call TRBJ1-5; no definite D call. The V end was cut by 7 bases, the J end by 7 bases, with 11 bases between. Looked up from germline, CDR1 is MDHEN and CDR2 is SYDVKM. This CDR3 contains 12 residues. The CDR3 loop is CASNPDNQPQHF. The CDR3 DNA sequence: TGTGCCAGCAACCCCGACAACCAGCCCCAGCATTTT.

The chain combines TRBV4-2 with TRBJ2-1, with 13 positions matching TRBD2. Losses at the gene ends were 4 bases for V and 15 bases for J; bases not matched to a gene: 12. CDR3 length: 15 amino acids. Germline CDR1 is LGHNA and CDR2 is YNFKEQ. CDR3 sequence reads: CASSPSTSGRLEMFF. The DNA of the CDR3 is TGTGCCAGCAGCCCTTCGACTAGCGGGAGGTTAGAGATGTTCTTC.

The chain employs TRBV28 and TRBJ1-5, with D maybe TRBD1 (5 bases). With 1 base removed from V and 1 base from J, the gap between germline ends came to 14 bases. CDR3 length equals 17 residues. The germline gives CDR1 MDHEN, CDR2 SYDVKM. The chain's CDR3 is CASSLYGPGGSNQPQHF. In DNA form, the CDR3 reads TGTGCCAGCAGTTTATATGGGCCCGGGGGGAGCAATCAGCCCCAGCATTTT.

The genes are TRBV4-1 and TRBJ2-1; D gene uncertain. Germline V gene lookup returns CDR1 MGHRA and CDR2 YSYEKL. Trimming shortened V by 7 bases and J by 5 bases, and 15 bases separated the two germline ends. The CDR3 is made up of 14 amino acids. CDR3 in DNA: TGCGCCAGCACCCCCATGCAGGTCGACAATGAGCAGTTCTTC. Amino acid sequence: CASTPMQVDNEQFF.

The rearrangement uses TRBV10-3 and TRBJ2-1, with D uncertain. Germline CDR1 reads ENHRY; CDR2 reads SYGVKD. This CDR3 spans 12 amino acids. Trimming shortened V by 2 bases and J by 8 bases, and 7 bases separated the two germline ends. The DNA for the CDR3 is TGTGCCATCAGTGAGAGTAGAGATGAGCAGTTCTTC. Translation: CAISESRDEQFF.

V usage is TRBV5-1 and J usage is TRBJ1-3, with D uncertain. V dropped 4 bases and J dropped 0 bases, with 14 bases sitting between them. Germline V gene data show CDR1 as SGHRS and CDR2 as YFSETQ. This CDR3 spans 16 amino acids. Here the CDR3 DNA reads TGCGCCAGCAGCCCCGCGGCAGCTTCCTCTGGAAACACCATATATTTT. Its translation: CASSPAAASSGNTIYF. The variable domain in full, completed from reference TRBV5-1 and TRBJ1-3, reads KAGVTQTPRYLIKTRGQQVTLSCSPISGHRSVSWYQQTPGQGLQFLFEYFSETQRNKGNFPGRFSGRQFSNSRSEMNVSTLELGDSALYLCASSPAAASSGNTIYFGEGSWLTVV.

CDR3 residues: CASSVVPGTGELFF. CDR3 in DNA: TGTGCCAGCAGCGTAGTCCCCGGGACCGGGGAGCTGTTTTTT. The V gene is TRBV9, the J gene TRBJ2-2; no definite D call. V was shortened by 0 bases and J by 5 bases, with 8 bases between the two germline ends. The V gene's germline CDR1 is SGDLS and CDR2 YYNGEE. CDR3 size: 14 residues.

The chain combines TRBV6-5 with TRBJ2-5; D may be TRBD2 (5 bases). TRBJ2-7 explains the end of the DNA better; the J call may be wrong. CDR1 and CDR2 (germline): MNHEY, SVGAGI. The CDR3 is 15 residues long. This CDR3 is CASSYSMEASYEQYF. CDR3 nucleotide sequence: TGTGCCAGCAGTTACTCGATGGAGGCCTCATACGAGCAGTACTTC.

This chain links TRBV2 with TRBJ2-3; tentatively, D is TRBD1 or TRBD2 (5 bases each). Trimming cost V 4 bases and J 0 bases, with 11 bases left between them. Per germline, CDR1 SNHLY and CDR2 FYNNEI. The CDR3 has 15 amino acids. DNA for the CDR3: TGTGCCAGCAGTGTGGTCGGGGCTAGCACAGATACGCAGTATTTT. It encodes CASSVVGASTDTQYF.

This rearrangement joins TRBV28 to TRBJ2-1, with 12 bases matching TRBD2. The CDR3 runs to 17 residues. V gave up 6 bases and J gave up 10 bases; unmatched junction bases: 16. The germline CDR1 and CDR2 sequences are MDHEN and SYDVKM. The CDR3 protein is CASSHGLAGNLQWEQFF. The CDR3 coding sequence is TGTGCCAGCAGCCACGGACTAGCGGGAAATCTACAATGGGAGCAGTTCTTC.

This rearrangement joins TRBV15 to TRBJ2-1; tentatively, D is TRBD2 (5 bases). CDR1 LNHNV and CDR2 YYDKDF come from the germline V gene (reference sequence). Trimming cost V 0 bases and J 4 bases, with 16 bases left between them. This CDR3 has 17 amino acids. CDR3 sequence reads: CATSRDEIASRYNEQFF. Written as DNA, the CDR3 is TGTGCCACCAGCAGAGATGAAATAGCTAGCAGATACAATGAGCAGTTCTTC.

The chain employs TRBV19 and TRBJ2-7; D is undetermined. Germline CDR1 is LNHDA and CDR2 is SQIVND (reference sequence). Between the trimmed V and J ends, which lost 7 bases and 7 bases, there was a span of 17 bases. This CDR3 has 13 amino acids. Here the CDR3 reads CASTPQGRLEQYF. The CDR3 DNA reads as TGTGCCAGTACCCCCCAAGGGCGGTTGGAGCAGTACTTC.

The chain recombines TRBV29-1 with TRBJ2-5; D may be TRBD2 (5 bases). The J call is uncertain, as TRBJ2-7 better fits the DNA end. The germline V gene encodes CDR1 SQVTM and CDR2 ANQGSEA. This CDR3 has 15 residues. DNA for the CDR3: TGCAGCGCCTATCTAGACGGGATAGCACCCTACGAGCAGTACTTC. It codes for CSAYLDGIAPYEQYF.

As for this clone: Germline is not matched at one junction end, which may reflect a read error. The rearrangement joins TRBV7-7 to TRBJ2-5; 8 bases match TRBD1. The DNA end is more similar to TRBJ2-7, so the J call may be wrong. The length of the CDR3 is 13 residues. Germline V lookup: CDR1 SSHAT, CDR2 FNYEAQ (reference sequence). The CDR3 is CASSRYRGSEQYF. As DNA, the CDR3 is TGTGCTAGCAGCCGATACAGGGGGAGCGAGCAGTACTTC.

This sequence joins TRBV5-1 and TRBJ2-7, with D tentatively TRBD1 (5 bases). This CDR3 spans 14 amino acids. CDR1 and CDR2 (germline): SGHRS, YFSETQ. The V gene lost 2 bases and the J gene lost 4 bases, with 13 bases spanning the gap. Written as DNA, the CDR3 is TGCGCCAGCAGCTTCCAGGGTGATCAGTACGAGCAGTACTTC. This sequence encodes CASSFQGDQYEQYF. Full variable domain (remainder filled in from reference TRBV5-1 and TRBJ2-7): KAGVTQTPRYLIKTRGQQVTLSCSPISGHRSVSWYQQTPGQGLQFLFEYFSETQRNKGNFPGRFSGRQFSNSRSEMNVSTLELGDSALYLCASSFQGDQYEQYFGPGTRLTVT.

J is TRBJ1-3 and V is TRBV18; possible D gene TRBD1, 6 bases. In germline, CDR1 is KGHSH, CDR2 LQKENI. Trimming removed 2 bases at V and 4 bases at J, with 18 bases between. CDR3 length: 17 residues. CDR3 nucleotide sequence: TGTGCCAGCTCACCATATCCGGGTACAGGGTTCGGAAACACCATATATTTT. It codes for CASSPYPGTGFGNTIYF.